The source of this T cell receptor beta chain is a study of OX40 agonist ivuxolimab in advanced cancers. With respect to the entire study: The costimulatory receptor OX40 (CD134) was targeted by ivuxolimab, a fully human IgG2 agonistic monoclonal antibody. Peripheral TCRbeta sequencing was intended to test whether TCR sequence diversity was altered and clonal T-cell expansion was caused by ivuxolimab. Of the approximately 50 patients in dose escalation, about 20 had hepatocellular carcinoma, some 15 had melanoma, 9 had renal cell carcinoma and 9 had head and neck cancer. Partial responses occurred in three dose-escalation patients: two with cutaneous melanoma and one with hepatocellular carcinoma. The paper describes the monotherapy dose-escalation part (N = 52 patients) of the phase I trial of ivuxolimab. Prior anti-PD-1, anti-PD-L1 or anti-CTLA-4 therapy was permitted, and 30% to 50% of dose-escalation patients had received checkpoint inhibitors. A male proportion of under 85% and a mean age of approximately 58 years, ranging from 23 to 79, were recorded for the dose-escalation cohort. Intravenous ivuxolimab was administered to patients every 2 weeks at six dose levels: 0.01, 0.1, 0.3, 1.5, 3 and 10 mg/kg. On the study overall, not on this receptor specifically: The antigen specificity of the peripheral T cells that underwent clonal expansion was not determined. At doses of 0.1 to 3.0 mg/kg, clonal expansion of both CD4+ and CD8+ blood T cells was observed from baseline to week 6. Low levels of normalized T-cell clonal expansion were also seen in some nonresponding patients. In the 0.1-3.0 mg/kg groups, partial responders were among the patients with the lowest normalized peripheral clonal expansion, particularly in CD8+ T cells. On average, CD8+ T cells showed more expanded clones than CD4+ T cells after ivuxolimab.

As to this clone: It has no known antigen specificity. Qualities for individual bases were not recorded, and no much larger clone is one base off.

Looking up the germline V gene (reference sequence) yields CDR1 MNHEY and CDR2 SMNVEV. The CDR3 runs 14 residues from the cysteine to the phenylalanine. Left in the record is the CDR3 DNA by itself, 42 bases read in frame from the first base. Between the V and J ends, shortened by 4 bases and 5 bases respectively, the junction contains 12 bases. Patients with a history of autoimmune disease or receiving systemic immunosuppression were excluded from the trial. Peripheral blood for TCR sequencing was collected from all dose cohorts at baseline, on cycle 4 day 1, and on cycle 7 day 1. The samples were drawn from a first-in-human, open-label, multicenter phase I dose-escalation trial of ivuxolimab. Adults with locally advanced or metastatic head and neck squamous cell, hepatocellular, melanoma or renal cell carcinoma were enrolled in the trial. Before TCR sequencing, CD4+ T cells and CD8+ T cells from peripheral blood were sorted into separate populations.

To sequence the TCRbeta CDR3 region, genomic DNA was isolated from the sorted cells. TCRbeta CDR3 regions were sequenced using the immunoSEQ Assay. The source is immuneACCESS, and TCRdb retained only in-frame sequences with V and J called. Part of the clones is not carried over; for the studies checked, unresolved V genes explain less than half of this, and the remainder is unexplained. A total of 75,000 to 95,000 clones appear in this sample, around 89% of them only once. The biggest ten clones account for about 9% of the sample. The sample here was CD4+ or CD8+ T cells sorted from blood, taken in a trial of the OX40 agonist ivuxolimab. The clonotype comes from an adult with an advanced solid tumor such as melanoma, head and neck, liver or kidney cancer. The chain is assembled from TRBV27 and TRBJ2-1; the D gene is perhaps TRBD1 or TRBD2, as each covers 5 bases. The bases are TGTGCCAGCAGTTCCGGGACGCCTAACAATGAGCAGTTCTTC. Translated, it reads CASSSGTPNNEQFF.